These T cell receptor beta chains were read from a single sample in a study of persistence of HIV-infected CD4 T cells. The protocol was immunoSEQ multiplex PCR, while the TCRdb copy is restricted to in-frame clones and leaves out a portion. The sample lists about 21,000 clones; 78% were seen once. Which antigens these TCRs recognize remains unknown. The input for sequencing was CD4+ T cells sorted from PBMCs after approximately 20-hour stimulation, taken from a patient who received antiretroviral therapy. The receptors shown here come from an adult man with HIV who was CMV-seropositive. The CDR3 runs from the conserved cysteine through the conserved F or W. The D gene is left open where the match is weak. Some rows have no size entry. The others give once, few or many, or a class for an expanded clone.

v_call	clone_size	d_call	j_call	cdr3_aa	cdr3_nt
TRBV12-3/TRBV12-4	once	NA	TRBJ2-1	CASRSYNEQFF	TGTGCCAGCAGGTCCTACAATGAGCAGTTCTTC
TRBV5-4	NA	NA	TRBJ2-6	CASSLGGARSGANVLTF	TGTGCCAGCAGCTTGGGGGGCGCGAGGTCTGGGGCCAACGTCCTGACTTTC
TRBV3-1/TRBV3-2	NA	NA	TRBJ2-7	CASSPQPSTAGEQYF	TGTGCCAGCAGCCCTCAACCCTCTACGGCAGGGGAGCAGTACTTC
TRBV1	NA	NA	TRBJ2-7	CTSSLPGAKIPYEQYF	TGCACCAGCAGCTTACCGGGCGCCAAGATTCCCTACGAGCAGTACTTC
TRBV29-1	NA	NA	TRBJ2-3	CSVGDGYSTDTQYF	TGCAGCGTTGGGGACGGCTATAGCACAGATACGCAGTATTTT
TRBV4-1	NA	NA	TRBJ1-6	CASSPSGANSPLHF	TGCGCCAGCAGCCCTTCCGGGGCAAATTCACCCCTCCACTTT
TRBV29-1	NA	NA	TRBJ1-1	CSAQAGSTEAFF	TGCAGCGCCCAAGCGGGGAGCACTGAAGCTTTCTTT
TRBV9	NA	TRBD2	TRBJ2-3	CASTGGGAGTDTQYF	TGTGCCAGCACCGGCGGGGGGGCGGGCACAGATACGCAGTATTTT
TRBV6-2/TRBV6-3	NA	TRBD1	TRBJ2-2	CASSGQGEAGELFF	TGTGCCAGCAGTGGACAGGGAGAAGCCGGGGAGCTGTTTTTT
TRBV2	NA	TRBD1	TRBJ1-4	CASRPDRVNEKLFF	TGTGCCAGCAGGCCAGACAGGGTAAATGAAAAACTGTTTTTT
TRBV5-1	NA	NA	TRBJ2-7	CASSLGVGEQYF	TGCGCCAGCAGCTTAGGGGTGGGGGAGCAGTACTTC
TRBV18	NA	TRBD1	TRBJ1-1	CASSAQGANTEAFF	TGTGCCAGCTCAGCTCAGGGGGCGAACACTGAAGCTTTCTTT
TRBV18	once	NA	TRBJ2-6	CASSVGLSGANVLTF	TGTGCCAGCTCCGTAGGGCTCTCTGGGGCCAACGTCCTGACTTTC
TRBV5-6	NA	NA	TRBJ1-6	CASSPRLRDGSPLHF	TGTGCCAGCAGTCCCCGACTCCGGGATGGTTCACCCCTCCACTTT
TRBV9	NA	NA	TRBJ2-2	CASSVDGRRQNTGELFF	TGTGCCAGCAGCGTAGATGGCAGACGTCAGAACACCGGGGAGCTGTTTTTT
TRBV5-5	NA	TRBD1	TRBJ1-3	CASSNDPGGSGNTIYF	TGTGCCAGCAGCAACGACCCAGGGGGGTCTGGAAACACCATATATTTT
TRBV19	NA	NA	TRBJ2-1	CASSLPGRANEQFF	TGTGCCAGTAGTCTTCCGGGCCGGGCGAATGAGCAGTTCTTC
TRBV7-3	NA	NA	TRBJ2-1	CASSLNRLNNEQFF	TGTGCCAGCAGCTTAAATCGGCTGAACAATGAGCAGTTCTTC
TRBV3-1/TRBV3-2	NA	NA	TRBJ1-5	CASSQGVTNQPQHF	TGTGCCAGCAGCCAAGGGGTAACTAATCAGCCCCAGCATTTT
TRBV21-1	NA	NA	TRBJ1-1	CASSPAENTEAFF	TGTGCCAGCAGCCCCGCAGAGAACACTGAAGCTTTCTTT
TRBV24-1	few	TRBD1	TRBJ1-5	CATSEGQGINQPQHF	TGTGCCACCAGTGAGGGACAGGGAATAAATCAGCCCCAGCATTTT
TRBV12-3/TRBV12-4	NA	NA	TRBJ1-1	CASRERTEAFF	TGTGCCAGCAGGGAGAGGACTGAAGCTTTCTTT
TRBV3-1/TRBV3-2	NA	NA	TRBJ1-6	CASSPAPRGRSPLHF	TGTGCCAGCAGCCCGGCCCCCAGGGGAAGATCACCCCTCCACTTT
TRBV6-1	once	NA	TRBJ2-7	CASSELGGAHEQYF	TGTGCCAGCAGTGAGCTTGGAGGGGCCCACGAGCAGTACTTC
TRBV6-5	NA	NA	TRBJ1-1	CASGSPKGLRAFF	TGTGCCAGCGGATCCCCGAAAGGGTTGAGAGCTTTCTTT
TRBV3-1/TRBV3-2	NA	TRBD1	TRBJ1-3	CASSQDRGQGVNTIYF	TGTGCCAGCAGCCAAGATAGAGGACAGGGAGTGAACACCATATATTTT
TRBV7-3	few	NA	TRBJ1-1	CASSLNKNTEAFF	TGTGCCAGCAGCTTAAACAAGAACACTGAAGCTTTCTTT
TRBV5-1	NA	NA	TRBJ2-3	CASRGEADTQYF	TGCGCCAGCAGGGGGGAGGCAGATACGCAGTATTTT